The rows below give T cell receptor beta chains drawn from one sample of a study of shared T cell receptors in the human thymus. Only in-frame clones appear in the TCRdb table, and some are missing; sequencing was by immunoSEQ multiplex PCR. The sample contains almost 550,000 clones, 78% of which appear only once. The data were also submitted as part of a second study, on human thymus T cells.

The sample taken for sequencing was thymocytes. The receptors derive from a boy under two years old with a congenital heart defect. CDR3s include the opening cysteine and the closing phenylalanine or tryptophan. The D gene is left open where the match is weak. Expanded clones get a size class; other rows say once, few or many, or leave the size out.

CDR3nt: TGTGCCACCAGCAGACTACGCGGGCCAGAGGGTCAGCCCCAGCATTTT
CDR3aa: CATSRLRGPEGQPQHF
v_gene: TRBV15
d_gene: NA
abundance: NA
len: 16
j_gene: TRBJ1-5

CDR3nt: TGTGCCAGCTCACCGGGGGGAGCCTTCTCTGGAAACACCATATATTTT
CDR3aa: CASSPGGAFSGNTIYF
v_gene: TRBV18
d_gene: NA
abundance: once
len: 16
j_gene: TRBJ1-3

CDR3nt: TGTGCCAGCAGTTTAAGGGGTGGACAGGGGTTTGATACGCAGTATTTT
CDR3aa: CASSLRGGQGFDTQYF
v_gene: TRBV27
d_gene: TRBD1
abundance: NA
len: 16
j_gene: TRBJ2-3

CDR3nt: TGCGCCAGTAGCCAAGATTACCCGGGGGGCACTGAAGCTTTCTTT
CDR3aa: CASSQDYPGGTEAFF
v_gene: TRBV4-1
d_gene: NA
abundance: once
len: 15
j_gene: TRBJ1-1

CDR3nt: TGTGCCAGCTCACCACTTCGGGGTCCTGCACCCGGGGAGCTGTTTTTT
CDR3aa: CASSPLRGPAPGELFF
v_gene: TRBV18
d_gene: NA
abundance: NA
len: 16
j_gene: TRBJ2-2

CDR3nt: TGCGCCAGCAGCCAAGTTTTAGGTGGGGCGACTTACGAGCAGTACTTC
CDR3aa: CASSQVLGGATYEQYF
v_gene: TRBV4-1
d_gene: NA
abundance: NA
len: 16
j_gene: TRBJ2-7

CDR3nt: TGTGCCAGCAGTTCCCCGCGGCTAAACTATGGCTACACCTTC
CDR3aa: CASSSPRLNYGYTF
v_gene: TRBV27
d_gene: NA
abundance: NA
len: 14
j_gene: TRBJ1-2

CDR3nt: TGTGCCAGCAGCTTAGGACACTCGAGCTCCTACAATGAGCAGTTCTTC
CDR3aa: CASSLGHSSSYNEQFF
v_gene: TRBV7-7
d_gene: NA
abundance: NA
len: 16
j_gene: TRBJ2-1

CDR3nt: TGCGCCAGCAGCCAAGTGTTAGGGACAAACTATGGCTACACCTTC
CDR3aa: CASSQVLGTNYGYTF
v_gene: TRBV4-3
d_gene: NA
abundance: once
len: 15
j_gene: TRBJ1-2

CDR3nt: TGTGCCAGCTCGCGCTCAGCAGGGCGCTCCTACAATGAGCAGTTCTTC
CDR3aa: CASSRSAGRSYNEQFF
v_gene: TRBV18
d_gene: NA
abundance: NA
len: 16
j_gene: TRBJ2-1

CDR3nt: TGTGCCAGCAGCAAACGAGAGGGCGGGGCCGAGCAGTACTTC
CDR3aa: CASSKREGGAEQYF
v_gene: TRBV7-2
d_gene: NA
abundance: NA
len: 14
j_gene: TRBJ2-7

CDR3nt: TGTGCCAGCAGTGAAGCGGTTTCGAGCAGGATACCCTACGAGCAGTACTTC
CDR3aa: CASSEAVSSRIPYEQYF
v_gene: TRBV2
d_gene: NA
abundance: NA
len: 17
j_gene: TRBJ2-7

CDR3nt: TGTGCCAGCAGCTTGGTACGGGTTCTAGCCCCAGATACGCAGTATTTT
CDR3aa: CASSLVRVLAPDTQYF
v_gene: TRBV11-2
d_gene: NA
abundance: NA
len: 16
j_gene: TRBJ2-3

CDR3nt: TGTGCCTGGACTTGGGGGGGGGTGATCCCTGGAAACACCATATATTTT
CDR3aa: CAWTWGGVIPGNTIYF
v_gene: TRBV30
d_gene: NA
abundance: NA
len: 16
j_gene: TRBJ1-3

CDR3nt: TGTGCCCCATCTAAGCGGGAGAACACCGGGGAGCTGTTTTTT
CDR3aa: CAPSKRENTGELFF
v_gene: TRBV6-5
d_gene: TRBD2
abundance: NA
len: 14
j_gene: TRBJ2-2

CDR3nt: TGCAGCGTTAAGTACGGGGGTGGCACCGGGGAGCTGTTTTTT
CDR3aa: CSVKYGGGTGELFF
v_gene: TRBV29-1
d_gene: NA
abundance: NA
len: 14
j_gene: TRBJ2-2

CDR3nt: TGTGCCATCAGGGGCGGGATACAGGACTATGGCTACACCTTC
CDR3aa: CAIRGGIQDYGYTF
v_gene: TRBV10-3
d_gene: NA
abundance: NA
len: 14
j_gene: TRBJ1-2

CDR3nt: TGTGCCAGCAGCCGGGGGACAGGGGGGACTGAAGCTTTCTTT
CDR3aa: CASSRGTGGTEAFF
v_gene: TRBV7-9
d_gene: TRBD1
abundance: NA
len: 14
j_gene: TRBJ1-1

CDR3nt: TGCAGCGTCCATTCCTCAAGGGGACAGGGTCAAGAGCAGTACTTC
CDR3aa: CSVHSSRGQGQEQYF
v_gene: TRBV29-1
d_gene: TRBD1
abundance: NA
len: 15
j_gene: TRBJ2-7

CDR3nt: TGCGCCAGCAGCCCGTGCGGGGATTTGAACACTGAAGCTTTCTTT
CDR3aa: CASSPCGDLNTEAFF
v_gene: TRBV5-1
d_gene: NA
abundance: NA
len: 15
j_gene: TRBJ1-1

CDR3nt: TGTGCCAGCAGCTCTCTCCAGAAGCGGGAGTCCTACGAGCAGTACTTC
CDR3aa: CASSSLQKRESYEQYF
v_gene: TRBV28
d_gene: TRBD2
abundance: NA
len: 16
j_gene: TRBJ2-7

CDR3nt: TGTGCTAGTGGTTTGGTAACCGCAGGCCCCCGGGAGCTGTTTTTT
CDR3aa: CASGLVTAGPRELFF
v_gene: TRBV12-5
d_gene: NA
abundance: NA
len: 15
j_gene: TRBJ2-2

CDR3nt: TGTGCCAGCAGTTTAGCCGGGAGGGCGGGCAATGAGCAGTTCTTC
CDR3aa: CASSLAGRAGNEQFF
v_gene: TRBV5-4
d_gene: TRBD2
abundance: NA
len: 15
j_gene: TRBJ2-1

CDR3nt: TGTGCTAGTGGTCTAAGCACAGAGACCCAGTACTTC
CDR3aa: CASGLSTETQYF
v_gene: TRBV12-5
d_gene: NA
abundance: NA
len: 12
j_gene: TRBJ2-5

CDR3nt: TGTGCCAGCAGCTTGTGGAGGTCCACAGATACGCAGTATTTT
CDR3aa: CASSLWRSTDTQYF
v_gene: TRBV7-2
d_gene: NA
abundance: NA
len: 14
j_gene: TRBJ2-3

CDR3nt: TGTGCCTGGAGGTGGAGTCGGGACATAAAAAATTCCTACGAGCAGTACTTC
CDR3aa: CAWRWSRDIKNSYEQYF
v_gene: TRBV30
d_gene: NA
abundance: NA
len: 17
j_gene: TRBJ2-7

CDR3nt: TGTGCCAGCAGTCGAGGTTCAGGGTTCCGCGGGAGTTCTCCAACAGATACGCAGTATTTT
CDR3aa: CASSRGSGFRGSSPTDTQYF
v_gene: TRBV28
d_gene: TRBD2
abundance: once
len: 20
j_gene: TRBJ2-3

CDR3nt: TGTGCCAGCAGCCCAACCCCGGGTTCTGGCTACACCTTC
CDR3aa: CASSPTPGSGYTF
v_gene: TRBV14
d_gene: NA
abundance: NA
len: 13
j_gene: TRBJ1-2